What follows is one T cell receptor beta chain and its context. The data derive from a study of CD8+ T cells in alopecia areata. Treatment reported: oral pan-JAK inhibitor, 5-10 mg twice daily. Once RNA had been extracted, it was reverse transcribed into cDNA to act as the sequencing template. Here immunoSEQ multiplex PCR was the method, and the copy in TCRdb shows in-frame clones only, minus some. The sample records about 190,000 clones, around 65% being singletons. The source is a human donor with alopecia areata. The sequencing here drew on CD4+ T cells sorted from blood, taken at week 4, from a patient treated with tofacitinib.

The CDR3 here is CSVPGTSGSSSYNEQFF. The CDR3 nucleotides read TGCAGCGTCCCTGGGACTAGCGGGTCGAGCTCCTACAATGAGCAGTTCTTC. The rearrangement uses TRBV29-1 and TRBJ2-1, with 12 bases identical to TRBD2. CDR1 and CDR2 from the germline V gene are SQVTM and ANQGSEA. This CDR3 has 17 residues. The junction had 9 bases not matched to a gene; V was cut back by 6 bases and J by 0 bases.